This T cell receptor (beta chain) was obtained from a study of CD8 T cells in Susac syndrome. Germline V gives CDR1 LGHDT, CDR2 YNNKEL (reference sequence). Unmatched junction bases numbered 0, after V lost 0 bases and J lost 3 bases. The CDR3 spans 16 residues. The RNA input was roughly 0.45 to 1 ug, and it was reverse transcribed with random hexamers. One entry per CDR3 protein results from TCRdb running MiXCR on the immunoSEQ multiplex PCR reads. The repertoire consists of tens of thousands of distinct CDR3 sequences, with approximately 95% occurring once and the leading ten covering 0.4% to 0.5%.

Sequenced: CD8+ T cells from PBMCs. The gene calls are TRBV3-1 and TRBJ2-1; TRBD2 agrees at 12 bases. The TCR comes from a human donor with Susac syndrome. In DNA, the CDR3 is TGTGCCAGCAGCCAAGAGACTAGCGGGAGCTACAATGAGCAGTTCTTC. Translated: CASSQETSGSYNEQFF.